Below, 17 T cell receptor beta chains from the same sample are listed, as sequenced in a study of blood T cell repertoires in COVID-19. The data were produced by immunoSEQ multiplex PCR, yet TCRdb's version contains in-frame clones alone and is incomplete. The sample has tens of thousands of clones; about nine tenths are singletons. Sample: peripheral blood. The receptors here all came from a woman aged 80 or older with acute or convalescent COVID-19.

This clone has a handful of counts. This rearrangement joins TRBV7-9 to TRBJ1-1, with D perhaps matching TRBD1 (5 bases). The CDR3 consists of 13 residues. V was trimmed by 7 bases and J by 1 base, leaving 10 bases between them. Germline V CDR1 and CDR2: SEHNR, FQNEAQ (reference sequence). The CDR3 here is CASKTQGNTEAFF. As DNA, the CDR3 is TGTGCCAGCAAGACGCAGGGGAACACTGAAGCTTTCTTT.

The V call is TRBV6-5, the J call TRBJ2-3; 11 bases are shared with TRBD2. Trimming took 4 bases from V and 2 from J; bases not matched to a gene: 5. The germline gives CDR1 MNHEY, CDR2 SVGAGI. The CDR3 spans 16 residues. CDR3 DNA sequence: TGTGCCAGCAGTTTTAGCGGGGGGGGAAACACAGATACGCAGTATTTT. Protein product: CASSFSGGGNTDTQYF.

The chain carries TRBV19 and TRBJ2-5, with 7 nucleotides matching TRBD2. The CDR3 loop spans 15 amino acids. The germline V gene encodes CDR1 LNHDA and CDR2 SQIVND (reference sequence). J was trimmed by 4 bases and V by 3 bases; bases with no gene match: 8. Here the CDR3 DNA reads TGTGCCAGTAGTATGAGCGGGGTGGGGGGAGAGACCCAGTACTTC. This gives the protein CASSMSGVGGETQYF.

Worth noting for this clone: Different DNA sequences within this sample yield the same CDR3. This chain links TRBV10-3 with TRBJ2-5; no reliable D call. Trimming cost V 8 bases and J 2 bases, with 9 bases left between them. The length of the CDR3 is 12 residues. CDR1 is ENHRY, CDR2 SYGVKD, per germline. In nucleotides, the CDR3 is TGTGCCATCTCACAAGATCAAGAGACCCAGTACTTC. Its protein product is CAISQDQETQYF.

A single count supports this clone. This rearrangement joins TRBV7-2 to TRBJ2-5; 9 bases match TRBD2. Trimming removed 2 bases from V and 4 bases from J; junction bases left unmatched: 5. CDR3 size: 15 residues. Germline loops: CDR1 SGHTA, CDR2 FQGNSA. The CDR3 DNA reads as TGTGCCAGCAGCTTACGAGCGGGGGGAACAGAGACCCAGTACTTC. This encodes CASSLRAGGTETQYF.

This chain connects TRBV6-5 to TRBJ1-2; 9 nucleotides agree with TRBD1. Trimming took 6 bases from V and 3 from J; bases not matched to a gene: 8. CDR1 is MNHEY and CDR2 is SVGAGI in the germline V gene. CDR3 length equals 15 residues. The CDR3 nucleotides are TGTGCCAGCAGGGACCCGGGACAGGGCGACTATGGCTACACCTTC. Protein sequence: CASRDPGQGDYGYTF.

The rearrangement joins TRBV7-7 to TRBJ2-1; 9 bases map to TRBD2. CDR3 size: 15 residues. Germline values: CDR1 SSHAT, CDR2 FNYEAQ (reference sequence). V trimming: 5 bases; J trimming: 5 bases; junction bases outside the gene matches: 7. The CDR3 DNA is TGTGCCAGCAGCCCCTCAGCGGGGGGCCACAATGAGCAGTTCTTC. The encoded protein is CASSPSAGGHNEQFF.

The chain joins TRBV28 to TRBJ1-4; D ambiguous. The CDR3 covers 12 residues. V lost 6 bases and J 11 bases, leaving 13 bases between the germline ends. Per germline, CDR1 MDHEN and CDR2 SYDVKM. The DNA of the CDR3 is TGTGCCAGCAGCCGGTCCTCCAGGAAACTGTTTTTT. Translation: CASSRSSRKLFF.

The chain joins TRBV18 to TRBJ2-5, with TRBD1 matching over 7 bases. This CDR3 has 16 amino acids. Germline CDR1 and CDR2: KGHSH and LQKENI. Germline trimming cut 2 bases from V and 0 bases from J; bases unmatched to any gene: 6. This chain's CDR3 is CASSPDRARYQETQYF. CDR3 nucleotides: TGTGCCAGCTCACCAGACAGGGCGAGATACCAAGAGACCCAGTACTTC.

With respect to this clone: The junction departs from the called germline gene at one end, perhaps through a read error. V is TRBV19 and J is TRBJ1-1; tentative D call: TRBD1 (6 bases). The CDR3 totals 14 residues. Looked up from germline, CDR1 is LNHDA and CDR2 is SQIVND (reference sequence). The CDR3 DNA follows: TGTGCCAGTAGTTTAGACAAGGGGGTGTCAGAAGCTTTCTTT. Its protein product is CASSLDKGVSEAFF.

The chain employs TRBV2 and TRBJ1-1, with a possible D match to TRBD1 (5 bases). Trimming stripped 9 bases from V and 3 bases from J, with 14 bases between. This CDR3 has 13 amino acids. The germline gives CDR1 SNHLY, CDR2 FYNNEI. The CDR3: CASLRGLDTEAFF. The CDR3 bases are TGTGCCAGTCTACGGGGGTTGGACACTGAAGCTTTCTTT.

Here the CDR3 reads CASSTRTGEEGKLFF. The CDR3 DNA sequence: TGTGCCAGCAGCACTAGGACAGGGGAGGAGGGAAAACTGTTTTTT. The rearrangement joins TRBV5-6 to TRBJ1-4, with 9 bases lining up with TRBD1. The CDR3 totals 15 residues. From germline, CDR1 is SGHDT and CDR2 YYEEEE. Germline trimming cut 4 bases from V and 10 bases from J; bases unmatched to any gene: 11.

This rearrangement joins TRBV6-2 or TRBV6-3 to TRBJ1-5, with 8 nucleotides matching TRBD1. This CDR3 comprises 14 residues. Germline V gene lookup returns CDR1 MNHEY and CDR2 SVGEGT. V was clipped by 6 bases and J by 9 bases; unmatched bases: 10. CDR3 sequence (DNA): TGTGCCAGCAGCCCCGGGACAGGAGTCCGGCCCCAGCATTTT. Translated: CASSPGTGVRPQHF.

Here the CDR3 reads CASRGLASYNEQFF. The DNA of the CDR3 is TGTGCCAGCAGGGGACTAGCCTCTTACAATGAGCAGTTCTTC. The rearrangement joins TRBV28 to TRBJ2-1, with 9 bases fitting TRBD2. The CDR3 contains 14 residues. Trimming removed 6 bases from V and 4 bases from J; junction bases left unmatched: 4. Germline V CDR1 and CDR2: MDHEN, SYDVKM.

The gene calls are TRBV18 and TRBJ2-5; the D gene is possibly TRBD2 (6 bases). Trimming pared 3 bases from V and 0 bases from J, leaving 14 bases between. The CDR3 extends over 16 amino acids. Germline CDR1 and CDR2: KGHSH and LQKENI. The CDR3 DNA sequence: TGTGCCAGCTCACCGAGCCGGGACTCTCACCAAGAGACCCAGTACTTC. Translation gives CASSPSRDSHQETQYF.

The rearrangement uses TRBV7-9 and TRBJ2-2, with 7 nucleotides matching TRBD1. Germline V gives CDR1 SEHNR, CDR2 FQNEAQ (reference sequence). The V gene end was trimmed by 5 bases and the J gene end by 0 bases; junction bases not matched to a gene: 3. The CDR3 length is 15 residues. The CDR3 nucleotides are TGTGCCAGCAGCGAGGGGGCGCCGAACACCGGGGAGCTGTTTTTT. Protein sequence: CASSEGAPNTGELFF.

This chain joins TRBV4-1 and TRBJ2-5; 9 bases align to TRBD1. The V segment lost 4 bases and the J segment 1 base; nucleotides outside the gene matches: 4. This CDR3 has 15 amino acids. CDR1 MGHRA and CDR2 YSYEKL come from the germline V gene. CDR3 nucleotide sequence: TGCGCCAGCAGCCCCTTGGGACAGGGCCAAGAGACCCAGTACTTC. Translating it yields CASSPLGQGQETQYF.